This T cell receptor (beta chain) appears in the sequencing data of a study of blood T cell repertoires in COVID-19. The CDR3 is made up of 17 amino acids. J was trimmed by 6 bases and V by 0 bases; bases with no gene match: 12. From germline, CDR1 is SGDLS and CDR2 YYNGEE. The method was immunoSEQ multiplex PCR; TCRdb's version includes in-frame clones alone and lacks a portion of them. The table shows roughly 200,000 clones, with 70% to 90% occurring only once. The chain recombines TRBV9 with TRBJ2-1, with TRBD2 matching 7 bases. This receptor was taken from a man aged 60 to 69 with acute or convalescent COVID-19. Sequencing was performed on peripheral blood. CDR3 sequence reads: CASSVVREGLLFNEQFF. The CDR3 DNA follows: TGTGCCAGCAGCGTAGTAAGAGAGGGACTACTGTTCAATGAGCAGTTCTTC.